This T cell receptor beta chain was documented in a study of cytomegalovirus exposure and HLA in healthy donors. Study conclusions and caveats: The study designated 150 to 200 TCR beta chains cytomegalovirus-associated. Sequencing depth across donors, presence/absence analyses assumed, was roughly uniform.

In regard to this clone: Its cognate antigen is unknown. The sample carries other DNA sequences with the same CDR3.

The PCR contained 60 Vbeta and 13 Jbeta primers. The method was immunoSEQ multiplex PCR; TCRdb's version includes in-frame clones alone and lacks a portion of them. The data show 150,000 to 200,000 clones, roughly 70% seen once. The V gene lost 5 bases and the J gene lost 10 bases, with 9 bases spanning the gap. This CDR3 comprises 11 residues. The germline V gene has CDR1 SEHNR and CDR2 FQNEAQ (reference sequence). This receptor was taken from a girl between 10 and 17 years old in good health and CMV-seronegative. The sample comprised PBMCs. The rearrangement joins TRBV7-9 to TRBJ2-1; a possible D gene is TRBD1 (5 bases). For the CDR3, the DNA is TGTGCCAGCAGCCTTAGGGGCGAGCAGTTCTTC. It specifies CASSLRGEQFF. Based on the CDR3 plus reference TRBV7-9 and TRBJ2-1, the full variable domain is DTGVSQNPRHKITKRGQNVTFRCDPISEHNRLYWYRQTLGQGPEFLTYFQNEAQLEKSRLLSDRFSAERPKGSFSTLEIQRTEQGDSAMYLCASSLRGEQFFGPGTRLTVL.